This entry lists 25 T cell receptor beta chains sequenced from one sample in a study of T-cell reconstitution after alpha-beta-depleted transplantation in children. Unique molecular identifiers were incorporated during preparation of the TCRbeta library. TCRdb called the PCR reads again in MiXCR, with one record for every CDR3 protein. Here the sample spans around 380,000 distinct CDR3 sequences, approximately 10% being singletons. The sample was PBMCs from the stem cell graft donor, taken from the stem cell graft. All receptors derive from a human donor who donated a stem cell graft to a child with acute myeloid leukemia.

This clonotype was picked up a small number of times. CDR3 in amino acids: CASSELLAGAGNEQFF. CDR3 coding DNA: TGCGCCAGCAGCGAGTTGCTAGCGGGAGCGGGAAATGAGCAGTTCTTC. This sequence joins TRBV5-1 and TRBJ2-1, with 10 bases lining up with TRBD2. There are 16 residues in the CDR3. Germline V gene data show CDR1 as SGHRS and CDR2 as YFSETQ. The trim removed 4 bases at V and 7 bases at J, leaving 11 bases unmatched.

This clonotype appeared a few times. V usage is TRBV5-5 and J usage is TRBJ2-1; the D is unclear. The CDR3 runs to 14 residues. In germline, CDR1 is SGHKS, CDR2 YYEKEE (reference sequence). V was shortened by 0 bases and J by 3 bases, with 7 bases between the two germline ends. The CDR3 sequence is CASSLDGSYNEQFF. The CDR3 nucleotides are TGTGCCAGCAGCTTGGACGGCAGCTACAATGAGCAGTTCTTC.

The chain is built from TRBV5-6 and TRBJ1-5; 8 nucleotides agree with TRBD1. The CDR3 length is 17 residues. Unmatched junction bases numbered 7, after V lost 0 bases and J lost 2 bases. Germline assignment: CDR1 SGHDT and CDR2 YYEEEE. The CDR3 bases are TGTGCCAGCAGCTTGGAACAGGGGGAGTTTGGCAATCAGCCCCAGCATTTT. Its translation is CASSLEQGEFGNQPQHF.

Only a few counts were recorded for this clonotype. V usage is TRBV12-3 or TRBV12-4 and J usage is TRBJ2-3, with D perhaps assigned TRBD1 or TRBD2 (5 bases each). V dropped 5 bases and J dropped 0 bases, with 12 bases sitting between them. The CDR3 length is 15 residues. CDR3 DNA: TGTGCCAGCAGTGCCCCGGGGCAAAGCACAGATACGCAGTATTTT. This translates into CASSAPGQSTDTQYF.

In its sample, this clonotype was seen a few times. The chain links TRBV5-5 to TRBJ1-1; 11 positions agree with TRBD1. Germline CDR1 SGHKS, CDR2 YYEKEE (reference sequence). The V gene end was trimmed by 4 bases and the J gene end by 5 bases; junction bases not matched to a gene: 7. The CDR3 spans 15 residues. For the CDR3, the DNA is TGTGCCAGCAGCGGACAGGGGGCTGTAGAAACTGAAGCTTTCTTT. Its protein is CASSGQGAVETEAFF.

This clonotype turned up a few times. The chain carries TRBV27 and TRBJ2-7, with 7 bases identical to TRBD2. CDR3 length equals 16 residues. Germline lookup yields CDR1 MNHEY and CDR2 SMNVEV (reference sequence). The V segment lost 4 bases and the J segment 2 bases; nucleotides outside the gene matches: 11. This CDR3 is CASSSLSSGTPYEQYF. DNA for the CDR3: TGTGCCAGCAGTTCACTCTCCAGCGGGACCCCCTACGAGCAGTACTTC.

Only a few counts were recorded for this clonotype. The chain has TRBV5-6 and TRBJ2-7, with unresolved D. Germline CDR1 SGHDT, CDR2 YYEEEE. The CDR3 is made up of 15 amino acids. The ends were cut back, 1 base at V and 5 bases at J, with 16 bases in the middle. CDR3 sequence (DNA): TGTGCCAGCAGCTTGTCTCAAGGTTTTTTGAACGAGCAGTACTTC. It translates to CASSLSQGFLNEQYF.

This clonotype was observed at least ten times. The chain joins TRBV10-3 to TRBJ2-7, with 13 bases fitting TRBD2. Germline trimming cut 0 bases from V and 6 bases from J; bases unmatched to any gene: 2. Germline-derived CDR1 and CDR2 are ENHRY and SYGVKD. CDR3 length: 15 residues. The CDR3 is CAISESRLAGGEQYF. CDR3 coding DNA: TGTGCCATCAGTGAGTCGAGACTAGCGGGAGGCGAGCAGTACTTC.

The chain has TRBV11-1 and TRBJ2-1; D may match TRBD1 or TRBD2 (5 bases each). This CDR3 region has 15 residues. The germline V gene encodes CDR1 SGHAT and CDR2 FQDESV (reference sequence). V was trimmed by 2 bases and J by 4 bases, leaving 12 bases between them. This CDR3 reads CASSLLPRGYNEQFF. The CDR3 coding sequence is TGTGCCAGCAGCTTACTCCCGAGGGGTTACAATGAGCAGTTCTTC.

This clonotype was observed a handful of times. The V and J genes are TRBV4-1 and TRBJ2-3; 8 bases are a match to TRBD2. CDR1 and CDR2 from the germline V gene are MGHRA and YSYEKL. V was clipped by 1 base and J by 0 bases; unmatched bases: 12. The CDR3 contains 19 residues. The CDR3 loop reads CASSQVLGAGVGSTDTQYF. CDR3 DNA sequence: TGCGCCAGCAGCCAAGTATTGGGAGCGGGAGTGGGGAGCACAGATACGCAGTATTTT.

CDR3 in DNA: TGTGCCAGCAGTTCGGTTAGCGGGGGGGCCCTGGAGACCCAGTACTTC. It translates to CASSSVSGGALETQYF. J is TRBJ2-5 and V is TRBV12-3 or TRBV12-4, with 11 bases that match TRBD2. This CDR3 contains 16 residues. V was clipped by 4 bases and J by 5 bases; unmatched bases: 9.

This clonotype was counted only a few times. The chain couples TRBV5-1 to TRBJ1-5, with D hard to call. V was clipped by 4 bases and J by 3 bases, with 14 bases between them. There are 15 residues in the CDR3. Germline CDR1 is SGHRS and CDR2 is YFSETQ. The CDR3 coding sequence is TGCGCCAGCAGCCGCCTTGGGGAATCCAATCAGCCCCAGCATTTT. Its protein product is CASSRLGESNQPQHF.

J is TRBJ2-2 and V is TRBV3-1, with no clear D. Germline V gene lookup returns CDR1 LGHDT and CDR2 YNNKEL (reference sequence). V lost 4 bases and J lost 1, with 19 bases in between. The CDR3 is made up of 18 amino acids. CDR3 bases: TGTGCCAGCAGCCGCCGTCTCCCGGGCAACAAGAACACCGGGGAGCTGTTTTTT. Protein product: CASSRRLPGNKNTGELFF.

The J gene is TRBJ2-3, the V gene TRBV20-1; D is perhaps TRBD1 (6 bases). CDR1 is DFQATT, CDR2 SNEGSKA, per germline (reference sequence). The CDR3 totals 13 residues. Trimming removed 5 bases from V and 4 bases from J, with 13 bases in between. CDR3 nucleotide sequence: TGCAGTGCTGACCGGACAGAGGCAGATACGCAGTATTTT. It codes for CSADRTEADTQYF.

The CDR3 reads CASSWWDRDNSPLHF. Here the CDR3 DNA reads TGCGCCAGCAGTTGGTGGGACAGGGATAATTCACCCCTCCACTTT. V is TRBV4-1 and J is TRBJ1-6; 9 bases are shared with TRBD1. This CDR3 spans 15 amino acids. Germline V CDR1 and CDR2: MGHRA, YSYEKL. V was pared by 6 bases and J by 5 bases, with 5 bases of the junction left unmatched.

The sample holds a few counts of this clonotype. This chain connects TRBV7-2 to TRBJ2-5; no definite D call. This CDR3 contains 14 residues. V lost 3 bases and J 2 bases, leaving 10 bases between the germline ends. The germline gives CDR1 SGHTA, CDR2 FQGNSA. The CDR3 nucleotides are TGTGCCAGCAGCTTGTGGCAGAGACAAGAGACCCAGTACTTC. As protein: CASSLWQRQETQYF. The variable domain in full, with the rest retrieved from reference TRBV7-2 and TRBJ2-5, is GAGVSQSPSNKVTEKGKDVELRCDPISGHTALYWYRQSLGQGLEFLIYFQGNSAPDKSGLPSDRFSAERTGGSVSTLTIQRTQQEDSAVYLCASSLWQRQETQYFGPGTRLLVL.

The rearrangement uses TRBV29-1 and TRBJ1-1, with D possibly being TRBD1 (6 bases). The ends were cut back, 0 bases at V and 0 bases at J, with 11 bases in the middle. Germline CDR1 and CDR2: SQVTM and ANQGSEA. The CDR3 is 15 residues long. This chain's CDR3 is CSVEDLRDMNTEAFF. The CDR3, as DNA: TGCAGCGTTGAAGATCTTCGGGACATGAACACTGAAGCTTTCTTT.

This clonotype was observed many times. The genes are TRBV12-3 or TRBV12-4 and TRBJ1-2; D not certain. The CDR3 has 14 residues. V was cut by 3 bases and J by 6 bases, with 14 bases left in between. The CDR3 sequence is CASSFRGSGHGYTF. CDR3 nucleotides: TGTGCCAGCAGTTTTCGGGGATCCGGCCATGGCTACACCTTC.

The J gene is TRBJ2-7, the V gene TRBV20-1; tentatively, D is TRBD2 (6 bases). The V and J ends lost 3 bases and 6 bases respectively, with 9 bases between them. Germline CDR1 is DFQATT and CDR2 is SNEGSKA (reference sequence). This CDR3 is 11 amino acids long. The CDR3 loop reads CSARVGGEQYV. DNA of the CDR3: TGCAGTGCTAGGGTGGGAGGCGAGCAGTACGTC.

In its sample, this clonotype was seen many times. The J gene is TRBJ2-3, the V gene TRBV9; 7 positions agree with TRBD1. V lost 4 bases to trimming and J lost 6 bases; unmatched junction nucleotides: 11. Germline V lookup: CDR1 SGDLS, CDR2 YYNGEE. The CDR3 is made up of 15 amino acids. CDR3 residues: CASSTEGQQRDTQYF. CDR3 in DNA: TGTGCCAGCAGCACAGAGGGACAGCAGAGGGATACGCAGTATTTT.

The rearrangement links TRBV7-9 to TRBJ1-1; a possible D gene is TRBD1 (5 bases). The length of the CDR3 is 15 residues. V lost 5 bases, J lost 6 bases, and 19 bases lay in between. CDR1 and CDR2 (germline): SEHNR, FQNEAQ (reference sequence). CDR3 region: CASSPSPGQPPEAFF. DNA of the CDR3: TGTGCCAGCAGCCCGAGTCCGGGGCAACCACCTGAAGCTTTCTTT.

This clonotype was seen once. The rearrangement links TRBV12-5 to TRBJ2-3; D may match TRBD1 or TRBD2 (5 bases each). V dropped 6 bases and J dropped 1 base, with 17 bases sitting between them. There are 16 residues in the CDR3. Germline V gene lookup returns CDR1 LGHNT and CDR2 FRNRAP. CDR3 loop: CASGPGASSRTDTQYF. CDR3 DNA sequence: TGTGCTAGTGGCCCCGGGGCTTCCTCCCGCACAGATACGCAGTATTTT.

In this sample, this clonotype turned up many times. The gene calls are TRBV4-2 and TRBJ2-7; the match to TRBD2 covers 7 bases. The CDR3 is made up of 16 amino acids. Trimming at V came to 2 bases and at J to 0 bases, leaving 7 bases not matched to a gene. Germline V gene sequence: CDR1 LGHNA, CDR2 YNFKEQ. The chain's CDR3 is CASSQLAGTSSYEQYF. As DNA, the CDR3 is TGTGCCAGCAGCCAATTAGCGGGTACGAGCTCCTACGAGCAGTACTTC.

This clonotype was found a few times. The chain links TRBV6-1 to TRBJ2-6, with D maybe TRBD1 (6 bases). The V and J ends lost 3 bases and 2 bases respectively, with 8 bases between them. The germline V gene encodes CDR1 MNHNS and CDR2 SASEGT. The CDR3 sequence is 15 residues long. The CDR3 here is CASSDEGAGANVLTF. CDR3 bases: TGTGCCAGCAGTGATGAGGGGGCTGGGGCCAACGTCCTGACTTTC.

This clonotype appeared many times. The chain has TRBV7-2 and TRBJ2-3, with 16 bases matching TRBD2. Germline V gene lookup returns CDR1 SGHTA and CDR2 FQGNSA. V gave up 8 bases and J gave up 8 bases; unmatched junction bases: 10. This CDR3 comprises 16 residues. CDR3 nucleotide sequence: TGTGCCAGCGTCACCGGGACTAGCGGGGGGGCTCGTACGCAGTATTTT. It is translated as CASVTGTSGGARTQYF.